A single sample is the source of the 8 T cell receptor beta chains below, sequenced in a study of OX40 agonist ivuxolimab in advanced cancers. The method was immunoSEQ multiplex PCR; TCRdb's version includes in-frame clones alone and lacks a portion of them. The sample records more than 95,000 clones, around 90% being singletons. This specimen consisted of CD4+ or CD8+ T cells sorted from blood, obtained in a trial of the OX40 agonist ivuxolimab. The receptors shown here come from an adult with an advanced solid tumor such as melanoma, head and neck, liver or kidney cancer.

V gene TRBV19 combines with J gene TRBJ1-1, with D possibly being TRBD1 (6 bases). V was pared by 2 bases and J by 2 bases, with 15 bases between. CDR1 and CDR2 (germline): LNHDA, SQIVND (reference sequence). CDR3 length: 16 residues. CDR3 nucleotides: TGTGCCAGTAGTATACGGTCCGGCAGGGGTAACACTGAAGCTTTCTTT. As protein: CASSIRSGRGNTEAFF.

V and J are TRBV7-9 and TRBJ2-7; D is ambiguous. The V and J ends lost 5 bases and 3 bases respectively, with 11 bases between them. Germline V gives CDR1 SEHNR, CDR2 FQNEAQ (reference sequence). This CDR3 spans 13 amino acids. The DNA of the CDR3 is TGTGCCAGCAGCCCGATGACACTCTACGAGCAGTACTTC. Encoded protein: CASSPMTLYEQYF.

The chain employs TRBV5-4 and TRBJ1-4; tentatively, D is TRBD1 (6 bases). This CDR3 has 14 amino acids. Germline V lookup: CDR1 SGHNT, CDR2 YYREEE (reference sequence). With 4 bases removed from V and 8 bases from J, the gap between germline ends came to 15 bases. The CDR3 bases are TGTGCCAGCAGCAGTAGGGGGGGGGACGAAAAACTGTTTTTT. Its protein is CASSSRGGDEKLFF.

This sequence joins TRBV19 and TRBJ1-2; D is perhaps TRBD1 (5 bases). Germline CDR1 reads LNHDA; CDR2 reads SQIVND (reference sequence). This CDR3 has 15 residues. V was clipped by 2 bases and J by 1 base, with 11 bases between them. The CDR3 sequence: CASSISRTSNYGYTF. For the CDR3, the DNA is TGTGCCAGTAGTATATCCCGGACAAGTAACTATGGCTACACCTTC.

The gene calls are TRBV6-5 and TRBJ1-3; a possible D gene is TRBD1 (6 bases). This CDR3 has 15 residues. Trimming removed 6 bases from V and 5 bases from J, with 17 bases in between. The germline CDR1 and CDR2 sequences are MNHEY and SVGAGI. CDR3 DNA: TGTGCCAGCAGCTCTGATTCCCGGGACAGAAACACCATATATTTT. Translation gives CASSSDSRDRNTIYF.

The chain is built from TRBV7-2 and TRBJ2-7; 11 bases line up with TRBD2. This CDR3 contains 15 residues. The J segment lost 5 bases and the V segment lost 5 bases, leaving 8 bases of the junction unmatched. CDR1 is SGHTA and CDR2 is FQGNSA in the germline V gene. The CDR3 here is CASSPSSGRSHEQYF. In DNA form, the CDR3 reads TGTGCCAGCAGCCCCTCTAGCGGGAGGTCCCACGAGCAGTACTTC.

J is TRBJ2-5 and V is TRBV11-2; perhaps TRBD2 as D (5 bases). The CDR3 is 14 amino acids. Germline lookup yields CDR1 SGHAT and CDR2 FQNNGV. V dropped 3 bases and J dropped 1 base, with 9 bases sitting between them. The DNA of the CDR3 is TGTGCCAGCAGCTTCGACTATTCCCAAGAGACCCAGTACTTC. Protein product: CASSFDYSQETQYF.

The V gene is TRBV19, the J gene TRBJ1-1, with D perhaps TRBD1 (5 bases). CDR1 is LNHDA and CDR2 is SQIVND in the germline V gene (reference sequence). CDR3 length: 14 residues. Between the trimmed V and J ends, which lost 1 base and 5 bases, there was a span of 11 bases. This CDR3 reads CASSIVAGWTEAFF. CDR3 bases: TGTGCCAGTAGTATAGTTGCAGGGTGGACTGAAGCTTTCTTT.